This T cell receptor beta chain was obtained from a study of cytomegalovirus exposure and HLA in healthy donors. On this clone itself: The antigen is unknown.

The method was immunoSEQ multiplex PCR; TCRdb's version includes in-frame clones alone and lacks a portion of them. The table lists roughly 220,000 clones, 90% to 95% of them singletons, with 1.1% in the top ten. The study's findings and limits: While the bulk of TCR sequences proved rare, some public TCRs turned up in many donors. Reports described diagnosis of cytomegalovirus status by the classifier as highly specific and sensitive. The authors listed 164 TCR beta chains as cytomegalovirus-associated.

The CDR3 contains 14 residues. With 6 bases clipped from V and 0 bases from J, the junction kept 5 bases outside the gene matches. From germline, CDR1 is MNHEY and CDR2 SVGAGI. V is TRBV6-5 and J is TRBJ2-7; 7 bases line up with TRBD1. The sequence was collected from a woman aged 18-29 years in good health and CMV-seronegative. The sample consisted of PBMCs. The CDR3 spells CASRKRDSSYEQYF. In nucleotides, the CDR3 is TGTGCCAGCAGAAAACGGGACAGCTCCTACGAGCAGTACTTC.